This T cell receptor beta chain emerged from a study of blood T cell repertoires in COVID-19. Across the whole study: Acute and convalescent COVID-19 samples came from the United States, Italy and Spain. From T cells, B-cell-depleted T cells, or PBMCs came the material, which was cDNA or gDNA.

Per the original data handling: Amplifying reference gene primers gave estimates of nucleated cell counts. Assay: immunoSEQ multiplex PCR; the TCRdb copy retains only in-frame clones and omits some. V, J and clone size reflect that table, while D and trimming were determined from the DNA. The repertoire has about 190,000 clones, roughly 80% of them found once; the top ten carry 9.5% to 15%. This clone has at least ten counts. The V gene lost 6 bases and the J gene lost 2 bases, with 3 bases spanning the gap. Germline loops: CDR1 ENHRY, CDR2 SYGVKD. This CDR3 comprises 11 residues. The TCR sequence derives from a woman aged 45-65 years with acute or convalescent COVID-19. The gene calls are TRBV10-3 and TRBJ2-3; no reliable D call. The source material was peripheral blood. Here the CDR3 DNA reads TGTGCCATCAGCTACACAGATACGCAGTATTTT. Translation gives CAISYTDTQYF.